One sample yielded the 15 T cell receptor beta chains listed below, sequenced in a study of shared clonotypes between healthy human individuals. Produced via immunoSEQ multiplex PCR; TCRdb's table is partial and in-frame only. The table shows approximately 500,000 clones, with about 72% occurring only once. The material sequenced was PBMCs. The receptor source for this set is a woman in her forties in good health. Some clones in this sample may be carry-over from other donors' samples.

This rearrangement joins TRBV6-1 to TRBJ1-1, with D maybe TRBD1 (6 bases). The ends were cut back, 5 bases at V and 4 bases at J, with 14 bases in the middle. This CDR3 is 14 amino acids long. Per germline, CDR1 MNHNS and CDR2 SASEGT. CDR3 sequence (DNA): TGTGCCAGCAGTTTCAGGGGTTCGGGCACTGAAGCTTTCTTT. Translating gives CASSFRGSGTEAFF.

The chain carries TRBV29-1 and TRBJ2-3; 7 bases are shared with TRBD2. J lost 2 bases, V lost 3 bases, and 11 bases had no gene match. The germline CDR1 and CDR2 sequences are SQVTM and ANQGSEA. This CDR3 has 16 amino acids. For the CDR3, the DNA is TGCAGCGTTGACGGCTCTAGCGGAGACCCCACAGATACGCAGTATTTT. Its translation: CSVDGSSGDPTDTQYF.

Remarks on this clone: The junction departs from the called germline gene at one end, perhaps through a read error. The V and J genes are TRBV2 and TRBJ2-5, with a possible D match to TRBD2 (6 bases). The CDR3 extends over 14 amino acids. Germline V gives CDR1 SNHLY, CDR2 FYNNEI. The CDR3 region is CASSEIAEGEAQYF. In DNA form, the CDR3 reads TGTGCCAGCAGTGAAATAGCGGAGGGAGAGGCCCAGTACTTC.

The V gene is TRBV11-2, the J gene TRBJ2-7; D not certain. Germline CDR1 is SGHAT and CDR2 is FQNNGV. V lost 5 bases and J lost 0, with 17 bases in between. This CDR3 has 16 residues. The CDR3 DNA reads TGTGCCAGCAGCCCCTGGGTGAGGCAGGTCTCCTACGAGCAGTACTTC. Translation: CASSPWVRQVSYEQYF.

This clone was observed a handful of times. This chain links TRBV30 with TRBJ1-5, with 7 bases matching TRBD1. The V segment lost 0 bases and the J segment 7 bases; nucleotides outside the gene matches: 6. The CDR3 contains 14 residues. From germline, CDR1 is GTSNPN and CDR2 SVGIG (reference sequence). The CDR3 DNA is TGTGCCTGGAGTGTTGGGACAGTGGAGCAGCCCCAGCATTTT. Translated: CAWSVGTVEQPQHF.

The chain recombines TRBV7-2 with TRBJ2-7, with 13 nucleotides matching TRBD2. The CDR3 length is 18 residues. After removal of 0 bases from V and 1 base from J, the junction contained 6 bases not matched to a gene. The germline V gene encodes CDR1 SGHTA and CDR2 FQGNSA. For the CDR3, the DNA is TGTGCCAGCAGCTTAGCGGGGAGGGGACTAGCGGGATCCTACGAGCAGTACTTC. Translated: CASSLAGRGLAGSYEQYF.

This clone was observed a few times. The chain combines TRBV7-9 with TRBJ1-1, with no clear D. Trimming left V 1 base short and J 11 bases short, with 11 bases between. This CDR3 has 12 residues. Germline CDR1 reads SEHNR; CDR2 reads FQNEAQ (reference sequence). CDR3 nucleotides: TGTGCCAGCAGCTTAGATGTGGGGTCGGCTTTCTTT. Residues: CASSLDVGSAFF.

In this sample, this clone turned up once. The gene calls are TRBV18 and TRBJ2-7, with D hard to call. Germline assignment: CDR1 KGHSH and CDR2 LQKENI. The CDR3 loop spans 15 amino acids. Trimming cost V 2 bases and J 7 bases, with 18 bases left between them. The CDR3 is CASSPGAGRPLEQYF. The DNA for the CDR3 is TGTGCCAGCTCACCAGGTGCCGGGCGGCCCCTGGAGCAGTACTTC. Combining the CDR3 with reference TRBV18 and TRBJ2-7 gives the whole variable domain NAGVMQNPRHLVRRRGQEARLRCSPMKGHSHVYWYRQLPEEGLKFMVYLQKENIIDESGMPKERFSAEFPKEGPSILRIQQVVRGDSAAYFCASSPGAGRPLEQYFGPGTRLTVT.

The V and J genes are TRBV5-1 and TRBJ2-1, with 10 bases aligning to TRBD2. V was pared by 0 bases and J by 6 bases, with 3 bases of the junction left unmatched. The V gene's germline CDR1 is SGHRS and CDR2 YFSETQ. CDR3 size: 15 residues. In DNA, the CDR3 is TGCGCCAGCAGCTTGGGACTAGCGGGCAGCAATGAGCAGTTCTTC. It translates to CASSLGLAGSNEQFF.

This clone was observed many times. The sample contains more than one DNA sequence encoding this CDR3. The chain employs TRBV19 and TRBJ1-1; D gene uncertain. The germline V and J ends were trimmed by 5 bases and 0 bases, with 16 bases remaining between them. The CDR3 spans 16 residues. The germline gives CDR1 LNHDA, CDR2 SQIVND (reference sequence). CDR3 sequence reads: CASSARSRSMNTEAFF. In DNA, the CDR3 is TGTGCCAGTAGTGCGAGAAGCAGGAGCATGAACACTGAAGCTTTCTTT.

The J gene is TRBJ2-7, the V gene TRBV6-6, with 9 bases that match TRBD2. V was pared by 2 bases and J by 6 bases, with 11 bases of the junction left unmatched. This CDR3 is 16 amino acids long. Per the germline V gene, CDR1 is MNHNY and CDR2 is SVGAGI (reference sequence). The CDR3 DNA follows: TGTGCCAGCAGTTACAGCGCGGGAGGGCCGGGAAGCGAGCAGTACTTC. This sequence encodes CASSYSAGGPGSEQYF.

The genes are TRBV30 and TRBJ1-1; D is ambiguous. This CDR3 has 14 amino acids. V gave up 7 bases and J gave up 1 base, with 16 bases separating them. CDR1 GTSNPN and CDR2 SVGIG come from the germline V gene (reference sequence). CDR3 amino acids: CASFLGWGNTEAFF. The CDR3 DNA follows: TGTGCCTCATTCTTGGGGTGGGGGAACACTGAAGCTTTCTTT.

In regard to this clone: Within the sample, other DNA sequences also encode this same CDR3. V and J are TRBV6-5 and TRBJ1-5, with unresolved D. V gave up 6 bases and J gave up 0 bases, with 6 bases separating them. Germline V gene lookup returns CDR1 MNHEY and CDR2 SVGAGI. This CDR3 region has 13 residues. The CDR3 DNA reads as TGTGCCAGCAGCTATAATAGCAATCAGCCCCAGCATTTT. It encodes CASSYNSNQPQHF.

The chain uses TRBV18 and TRBJ2-5; D is perhaps TRBD2 (5 bases). Germline CDR1 KGHSH, CDR2 LQKENI. With 6 bases removed from V and 1 base from J, the gap between germline ends came to 12 bases. CDR3 size: 14 residues. The CDR3 spells CASSSGLVQETQYF. Here the CDR3 DNA reads TGTGCCAGCTCCTCGGGGTTGGTCCAAGAGACCCAGTACTTC.

J is TRBJ2-3 and V is TRBV4-3; the D is unclear. This CDR3 has 13 amino acids. Germline V CDR1 and CDR2: LGHNA, YSLEER. V lost 1 base, J lost 6 bases, and 8 bases lay in between. CDR3 protein: CASSQVEVDTQYF. The CDR3 DNA follows: TGCGCCAGCAGCCAAGTCGAAGTGGATACGCAGTATTTT.